This passage covers 21 T cell receptor beta chains from one sample sequenced in a study of blood T cell repertoires in COVID-19. Only in-frame clones appear in the TCRdb table, and some are missing; sequencing was by immunoSEQ multiplex PCR. The data show some 510,000 clones, 88% seen once. Sequenced: PBMCs or T cells enriched from blood (not recorded which). All receptors derive from a woman aged 40 to 55 who had recovered from COVID-19.

The rearrangement joins TRBV11-2 to TRBJ2-7, with a possible D match to TRBD1 (6 bases). V was trimmed by 0 bases and J by 3 bases, leaving 12 bases between them. The CDR3 sequence is 15 residues long. Per the germline V gene, CDR1 is SGHAT and CDR2 is FQNNGV. The CDR3 nucleotides read TGTGCCAGCAGCTTAGATCAGGGGCCCTACTACGAGCAGTACTTC. Amino acids: CASSLDQGPYYEQYF.

This chain links TRBV25-1 with TRBJ2-7, with D possibly matching TRBD1 (6 bases). CDR1 and CDR2 from the germline V gene are MGHDK and SYGVNS. V lost 5 bases and J lost 2, with 16 bases in between. The CDR3 extends over 15 amino acids. CDR3 nucleotide sequence: TGTGCCAGCAGTCCCCAACCGGGACAAACCTACGAGCAGTACTTC. Amino acids: CASSPQPGQTYEQYF.

The chain employs TRBV19 and TRBJ2-1, with TRBD2 identical over 12 bases. Trimming took 4 bases from V and 4 from J; bases not matched to a gene: 14. The CDR3 loop spans 19 amino acids. Germline V gene lookup returns CDR1 LNHDA and CDR2 SQIVND (reference sequence). The CDR3 DNA is TGTGCCAGTAGTAAAAACCGGGGACTAGCGGGCGCTAGTTACAATGAGCAGTTCTTC. This sequence encodes CASSKNRGLAGASYNEQFF. Looking up the rest from reference TRBV19 and TRBJ2-1 gives the full variable domain: DGGITQSPKYLFRKEGQNVTLSCEQNLNHDAMYWYRQDPGQGLRLIYYSQIVNDFQKGDIAEGYSVSREKKESFPLTVTSAQKNPTAFYLCASSKNRGLAGASYNEQFFGPGTRLTVL.

The table lists this clone with a count of one. CDR3: CASSQARSLNTEAFF. CDR3 coding DNA: TGCGCCAGCAGCCAAGCTAGATCTTTGAACACTGAAGCTTTCTTT. This chain links TRBV4-3 with TRBJ1-1; no clear D. CDR1 and CDR2 (germline): LGHNA, YSLEER. The CDR3 spans 15 residues. The V end was cut by 1 base, the J end by 0 bases, with 9 bases between.

The chain links TRBV11-2 to TRBJ2-3; tentatively, D is TRBD1 (5 bases). V was cut by 5 bases and J by 4 bases, with 10 bases left in between. The CDR3 spans 13 residues. Germline CDR1 and CDR2: SGHAT and FQNNGV. The CDR3 region is CASSPTGSDTQYF. The CDR3 nucleotides read TGTGCCAGCAGCCCTACAGGCTCAGATACGCAGTATTTT. Combining the CDR3 with reference TRBV11-2 and TRBJ2-3 gives the whole variable domain EAGVAQSPRYKIIEKRQSVAFWCNPISGHATLYWYQQILGQGPKLLIQFQNNGVVDDSQLPKDRFSAERLKGVDSTLKIQPAKLEDSAVYLCASSPTGSDTQYFGPGTRLTVL.

This clone was counted a single time. This rearrangement joins TRBV10-1 to TRBJ1-4, with D perhaps TRBD1 (6 bases). Germline V gene sequence: CDR1 WNHNN, CDR2 SYGVQD (reference sequence). The CDR3 covers 16 residues. Trimming removed 0 bases at V and 8 bases at J, with 16 bases between. The CDR3 sequence: CASSESWGRGGEKLFF. The CDR3 bases are TGCGCCAGCAGTGAGTCTTGGGGCAGGGGTGGCGAAAAACTGTTTTTT.

Regarding this clone: In the same sample, other DNA sequences code for this CDR3. The chain recombines TRBV5-1 with TRBJ2-3; D remains unclear. Germline V gene lookup returns CDR1 SGHRS and CDR2 YFSETQ. The CDR3 length is 14 residues. V lost 2 bases, J lost 0 bases, and 7 bases lay in between. This CDR3 is CASSLALSTDTQYF. The CDR3 DNA is TGCGCCAGCAGCTTAGCCCTCAGCACAGATACGCAGTATTTT. The variable domain in full, with the rest retrieved from reference TRBV5-1 and TRBJ2-3, is KAGVTQTPRYLIKTRGQQVTLSCSPISGHRSVSWYQQTPGQGLQFLFEYFSETQRNKGNFPGRFSGRQFSNSRSEMNVSTLELGDSALYLCASSLALSTDTQYFGPGTRLTVL.

The chain couples TRBV18 to TRBJ2-3; a possible D gene is TRBD1 (5 bases). This CDR3 has 17 residues. CDR1 is KGHSH and CDR2 is LQKENI in the germline V gene. V lost 2 bases and J 1 base, leaving 16 bases between the germline ends. The CDR3 DNA sequence: TGTGCCAGCTCACCAGTTCACAGGTCATATGGCACAGATACGCAGTATTTT. Translation: CASSPVHRSYGTDTQYF.

The genes are TRBV27 and TRBJ2-3, with D maybe TRBD1 (6 bases). The ends were cut back, 4 bases at V and 4 bases at J, with 21 bases in the middle. Looked up from germline, CDR1 is MNHEY and CDR2 is SMNVEV (reference sequence). The CDR3 spans 17 residues. The DNA of the CDR3 is TGTGCCAGCAGTTCAACTAACAGGGTTGCAGCAGCAGATACGCAGTATTTT. It codes for CASSSTNRVAAADTQYF.

The CDR3 region is CASSPTGTGVLQSEAFF. Here the CDR3 DNA reads TGTGCCAGCTCACCCACGGGGACAGGGGTTCTTCAGTCCGAAGCTTTCTTT. J is TRBJ1-1 and V is TRBV18; TRBD1 aligns across 10 bases. The CDR3 consists of 17 residues. Germline V gene sequence: CDR1 KGHSH, CDR2 LQKENI. V trimming: 3 bases; J trimming: 8 bases; junction bases outside the gene matches: 15.

The chain has TRBV5-1 and TRBJ2-1; TRBD2 agrees at 11 bases. Trimming removed 3 bases from V and 4 bases from J; junction bases left unmatched: 6. The CDR3 consists of 16 residues. Germline V gene data show CDR1 as SGHRS and CDR2 as YFSETQ. The CDR3 sequence: CASSYVAGGFYNEQFF. The DNA of the CDR3 is TGCGCCAGCAGCTATGTAGCGGGAGGGTTTTACAATGAGCAGTTCTTC.

The V call is TRBV27, the J call TRBJ1-2, with D possibly being TRBD1 (5 bases). Germline V CDR1 and CDR2: MNHEY, SMNVEV (reference sequence). Trimming took off 5 bases at V and 4 bases at J, with 14 bases between the two ends. The CDR3 is 14 amino acids. CDR3 nucleotide sequence: TGTGCCAGCAGTCCCCGGGCAGGGCCCTATGGCTACACCTTC. Translated, it gives CASSPRAGPYGYTF.

This chain links TRBV7-9 with TRBJ1-2, with 9 bases that match TRBD1. The CDR3 has 13 amino acids. The V gene's germline CDR1 is SEHNR and CDR2 FQNEAQ (reference sequence). V shed 5 bases and J 4 bases; nucleotides not matched to a gene: 2. DNA for the CDR3: TGTGCCAGCAGCACGACAGGGGGCTATGGCTACACCTTC. Its protein is CASSTTGGYGYTF.

V gene TRBV4-3 combines with J gene TRBJ1-2, with 10 nucleotides matching TRBD1. V lost 4 bases and J lost 3; bases outside the gene matches: 5. The germline V gene has CDR1 LGHNA and CDR2 YSLEER. The CDR3 is 15 residues long. This chain's CDR3 is CASSPAGQGDYGYTF. The CDR3 DNA follows: TGCGCCAGCAGCCCTGCTGGACAGGGGGACTATGGCTACACCTTC.

V is TRBV6-5 and J is TRBJ1-1; a possible D gene is TRBD1 (5 bases). The CDR3 is 14 residues long. CDR1 is MNHEY, CDR2 SVGAGI, per germline. The V gene lost 0 bases and the J gene lost 7 bases, with 12 bases spanning the gap. CDR3 in amino acids: CASSYSGGMSEAFF. CDR3 coding DNA: TGTGCCAGCAGTTACTCGGGGGGGATGAGTGAAGCTTTCTTT.

The chain combines TRBV7-2 with TRBJ2-3; 7 bases map to TRBD2. The CDR3 is made up of 15 amino acids. Germline CDR1 reads SGHTA; CDR2 reads FQGNSA. The junction had 2 bases not matched to a gene; V was cut back by 0 bases and J by 2 bases. The CDR3 nucleotides are TGTGCCAGCAGCTTAGCGAGCGGGAACACAGATACGCAGTATTTT. Residues: CASSLASGNTDTQYF.

V usage is TRBV5-1 and J usage is TRBJ2-1; 8 bases map to TRBD2. The V segment lost 0 bases and the J segment 7 bases; nucleotides outside the gene matches: 6. The CDR3 extends over 15 amino acids. Germline CDR1 reads SGHRS; CDR2 reads YFSETQ. The CDR3 DNA sequence: TGCGCCAGCAGCTTGGGAGCGGGAGAGCATAATGAGCAGTTCTTC. Its translation: CASSLGAGEHNEQFF.

The CDR3 reads CASSLGQTTYYGYTF. The CDR3 DNA reads as TGTGCCAGCAGCTTAGGACAGACGACCTACTATGGCTACACCTTC. The chain employs TRBV7-9 and TRBJ1-2; D possibly corresponds to TRBD1 (5 bases). The V gene's germline CDR1 is SEHNR and CDR2 FQNEAQ (reference sequence). With 1 base removed from V and 3 bases from J, the gap between germline ends came to 12 bases. The CDR3 runs to 15 residues.

This clone was observed a few times. The chain links TRBV7-9 to TRBJ2-1; D is possibly TRBD1 (6 bases). The CDR3 loop spans 15 amino acids. Germline V gene data show CDR1 as SEHNR and CDR2 as FQNEAQ (reference sequence). Trimming removed 5 bases from V and 5 bases from J, with 16 bases in between. CDR3 DNA: TGTGCCAGCAGCCCCTTTCGGGCAGGGGACAATGAGCAGTTCTTC. Translation gives CASSPFRAGDNEQFF. The variable domain in full, completed from reference TRBV7-9 and TRBJ2-1, reads DTGVSQNPRHKITKRGQNVTFRCDPISEHNRLYWYRQTLGQGPEFLTYFQNEAQLEKSRLLSDRFSAERPKGSFSTLEIQRTEQGDSAMYLCASSPFRAGDNEQFFGPGTRLTVL.

The gene calls are TRBV9 and TRBJ2-2; a weak D match, TRBD1 (6 bases). CDR3 length equals 19 residues. Germline values: CDR1 SGDLS, CDR2 YYNGEE. Trimming removed 0 bases at V and 7 bases at J, with 25 bases between. The CDR3 reads CASSVEVGRDTEGDGELFF. Written as DNA, the CDR3 is TGTGCCAGCAGCGTAGAAGTGGGCCGGGACACCGAAGGGGACGGGGAGCTGTTTTTT.

A note on this clone: Other DNA sequences in the sample encode the same CDR3. This chain uses TRBV12-3 or TRBV12-4 with TRBJ1-1; weak D call: TRBD1 (6 bases). The CDR3 has 13 residues. The V end lost 6 bases, the J end lost 1 base, and 9 bases lay between the germline ends. Here the CDR3 DNA reads TGTGCCAGCAGCCCGACAGGGAACACTGAAGCTTTCTTT. Its protein is CASSPTGNTEAFF.